Below are 27 T cell receptor beta chains sequenced from a single sample in a study of shared clonotypes between healthy human individuals. Libraries were prepared by immunoSEQ multiplex PCR; TCRdb keeps only in-frame clonotypes and omits some of them. The sample holds around 2.1 million clones, around 95% seen once. The specimen was naive CD4+ T cells sorted from blood. Described subset: CD45RA+ positively selected. These receptors came from a man younger than 35 in good health.

Concerning this clone itself: Other DNA sequences within the sample encode an identical CDR3. The chain links TRBV9 to TRBJ2-3; TRBD2 matches 7 bases. Per germline, CDR1 SGDLS and CDR2 YYNGEE. The CDR3 is 15 residues long. The ends lost 0 bases at V and 0 bases at J; junction bases unmatched: 1. CDR3 sequence: CASSVGLASTDTQYF. The CDR3 DNA reads TGTGCCAGCAGCGTAGGACTAGCTAGCACAGATACGCAGTATTTT.

The gene calls are TRBV5-4 and TRBJ1-1; unclear D gene. From germline, CDR1 is SGHNT and CDR2 YYREEE (reference sequence). V lost 0 bases, J lost 5 bases, and 11 bases lay in between. The length of the CDR3 is 14 residues. CDR3 protein: CASSLEGKGTEAFF. The DNA of the CDR3 is TGTGCCAGCAGCTTGGAAGGGAAGGGAACTGAAGCTTTCTTT.

In this sample, this clone turned up once. The genes are TRBV30 and TRBJ2-7; D is unclear. There are 12 residues in the CDR3. Trimming left V 2 bases short and J 2 bases short, with 7 bases between. Looked up from germline, CDR1 is GTSNPN and CDR2 is SVGIG (reference sequence). The CDR3 DNA is TGTGCCTGGAGTCCAGAGACCTACGAGCAGTACTTC. Translated, it gives CAWSPETYEQYF.

The rearrangement uses TRBV7-9 and TRBJ2-2; D gene unclear. With 3 bases removed from V and 8 bases from J, the gap between germline ends came to 10 bases. Germline V lookup: CDR1 SEHNR, CDR2 FQNEAQ (reference sequence). The CDR3 consists of 13 residues. The CDR3 loop reads CASSFFSTGELFF. DNA for the CDR3: TGTGCCAGCAGCTTCTTTTCGACGGGGGAGCTGTTTTTT. The full variable domain, completed using reference TRBV7-9 and TRBJ2-2, is DTGVSQNPRHKITKRGQNVTFRCDPISEHNRLYWYRQTLGQGPEFLTYFQNEAQLEKSRLLSDRFSAERPKGSFSTLEIQRTEQGDSAMYLCASSFFSTGELFFGEGSRLTVL.

The table lists this clone with a few counts. J is TRBJ2-2 and V is TRBV19; maybe TRBD1 (6 bases). This CDR3 spans 14 amino acids. The germline V and J ends were trimmed by 6 bases and 3 bases, with 11 bases remaining between them. Germline V gene data show CDR1 as LNHDA and CDR2 as SQIVND (reference sequence). As DNA, the CDR3 is TGTGCCAGTAGCCGAAACAGGGACACCGGGGAGCTGTTTTTT. This translates into CASSRNRDTGELFF.

This clone has only a few counts. The chain carries TRBV10-1 and TRBJ1-5; D perhaps matches TRBD1 (5 bases). The CDR3 totals 12 residues. Trimming removed 7 bases from V and 7 bases from J, with 11 bases in between. Germline lookup yields CDR1 WNHNN and CDR2 SYGVQD (reference sequence). The CDR3 nucleotides read TGCGCCAGCAAGAGACAGTGGCAGCCCCAGCATTTT. The encoded protein is CASKRQWQPQHF.

Comments on this clone: Other DNA sequences in this specimen translate into the identical CDR3. This sequence joins TRBV5-6 and TRBJ2-7; 7 bases fit TRBD2. The CDR3 has 12 amino acids. Unmatched junction bases numbered 1, after V lost 3 bases and J lost 4 bases. The V gene's germline CDR1 is SGHDT and CDR2 YYEEEE. The CDR3 sequence: CASSSSGYEQYF. CDR3 nucleotides: TGTGCCAGCAGCTCTAGCGGATACGAGCAGTACTTC.

The chain carries TRBV7-3 and TRBJ2-7, with 7 bases identical to TRBD2. V gave up 6 bases and J gave up 0 bases; unmatched junction bases: 8. Germline V gene data show CDR1 as SGHTA and CDR2 as FQGTGA. The CDR3 length is 15 residues. The CDR3 protein is CASSLTGGPSYEQYF. Written as DNA, the CDR3 is TGTGCCAGCAGTCTTACGGGGGGTCCCTCCTACGAGCAGTACTTC.

The V call is TRBV2, the J call TRBJ2-7; D gene unclear. The V end was cut by 4 bases, the J end by 0 bases, with 13 bases between. The CDR3 runs 15 residues. Germline CDR1 SNHLY, CDR2 FYNNEI. The CDR3 DNA reads TGTGCCAGCAGTGCCCCCCCGGAACGCTCCTACGAGCAGTACTTC. Its translation is CASSAPPERSYEQYF.

V usage is TRBV4-1 and J usage is TRBJ1-4, with 8 bases matching TRBD1. This CDR3 comprises 15 residues. Germline V lookup: CDR1 MGHRA, CDR2 YSYEKL. J lost 5 bases, V lost 4 bases, and 6 bases had no gene match. In nucleotides, the CDR3 is TGCGCCAGCAGCCGGGGGACAGGACCGAATGAAAAACTGTTTTTT. Translating it yields CASSRGTGPNEKLFF.

The V and J genes are TRBV27 and TRBJ2-2, with D uncertain. The germline gives CDR1 MNHEY, CDR2 SMNVEV (reference sequence). The ends were cut back, 3 bases at V and 2 bases at J, with 10 bases in the middle. The CDR3 sequence is 15 residues long. In nucleotides, the CDR3 is TGTGCCAGCAGTTTGACGAGGAGTAACACCGGGGAGCTGTTTTTT. It codes for CASSLTRSNTGELFF.

Comments on this clone: Within the sample, other DNA sequences also encode this same CDR3. This chain connects TRBV6-5 to TRBJ1-3; D gene ambiguous. V lost 5 bases and J lost 0, with 5 bases in between. CDR3 length equals 13 residues. The germline gives CDR1 MNHEY, CDR2 SVGAGI. The chain's CDR3 is CASSRDSGNTIYF. The DNA of the CDR3 is TGTGCCAGCAGTAGGGACTCTGGAAACACCATATATTTT.

The J gene is TRBJ2-7, the V gene TRBV7-8; 11 bases match TRBD2. Germline CDR1 reads SGHVS; CDR2 reads FQNEAQ. Trimming removed 6 bases from V and 4 bases from J; junction bases left unmatched: 5. The CDR3 is 14 amino acids. Here the CDR3 reads CASRPGLAVYEQYF. The CDR3 coding sequence is TGTGCCAGCAGACCGGGACTAGCGGTTTACGAGCAGTACTTC.

Concerning this clone: Distinct nucleotide sequences in the sample also encode this CDR3. This chain joins TRBV5-4 and TRBJ2-7; 11 nucleotides align to TRBD2. This CDR3 has 15 amino acids. Germline assignment: CDR1 SGHNT and CDR2 YYREEE (reference sequence). The trim removed 4 bases at V and 1 base at J, leaving 4 bases unmatched. The CDR3 coding sequence is TGTGCCAGCAGCCTAACTAGCGGGGGTTCCTACGAGCAGTACTTC. It codes for CASSLTSGGSYEQYF.

The CDR3 here is CASSPTGAPIYF. The DNA of the CDR3 is TGCGCCAGCAGCCCCACCGGAGCCCCCATATATTTT. The chain couples TRBV4-1 to TRBJ1-3; D uncertain. The CDR3 length is 12 residues. Per the germline V gene, CDR1 is MGHRA and CDR2 is YSYEKL. V was pared by 4 bases and J by 11 bases, with 12 bases between.

The rearrangement uses TRBV2 and TRBJ2-3; D not certain. The V end lost 6 bases, the J end lost 5 bases, and 6 bases lay between the germline ends. The CDR3 runs 11 residues. Germline lookup yields CDR1 SNHLY and CDR2 FYNNEI. The CDR3 DNA reads as TGTGCCAGCAGGTTGCAAGATACGCAGTATTTT. Amino acids: CASRLQDTQYF.

V and J are TRBV28 and TRBJ2-2; D is unclear. Per the germline V gene, CDR1 is MDHEN and CDR2 is SYDVKM. The V end was cut by 8 bases, the J end by 3 bases, with 4 bases between. The CDR3 totals 11 residues. CDR3 in amino acids: CASWYTGELFF. The CDR3, as DNA: TGTGCCAGCTGGTACACCGGGGAGCTGTTTTTT.

Written as DNA, the CDR3 is TGTGCCAGCAGCCCGACAGGAATCTTGGGGGAGCAGTTCTTC. It yields the protein CASSPTGILGEQFF. The rearrangement joins TRBV7-2 to TRBJ2-1, with D perhaps matching TRBD1 (6 bases). V gave up 5 bases and J gave up 10 bases, with 18 bases separating them. From germline, CDR1 is SGHTA and CDR2 FQGNSA. The CDR3 is made up of 14 amino acids.

This sequence joins TRBV30 and TRBJ2-5; D gene uncertain. Germline V gene sequence: CDR1 GTSNPN, CDR2 SVGIG (reference sequence). V shed 5 bases and J shed 3 bases, with 4 bases lying between them. This CDR3 contains 10 residues. The chain's CDR3 is CAWQEETQYF. The CDR3, as DNA: TGTGCCTGGCAAGAAGAGACCCAGTACTTC. Looking up the rest from reference TRBV30 and TRBJ2-5 gives the full variable domain: SQTIHQWPATLVQPVGSPLSLECTVEGTSNPNLYWYRQAAGRGLQLLFYSVGIGQISSEVPQNLSASRPQDRQFILSSKKLLLSDSGFYLCAWQEETQYFGPGTRLLVL.

Notes on this clone: The junction departs from the called germline gene at one end, perhaps through a read error. The rearrangement uses TRBV5-1 and TRBJ2-5; no firm D call. Per the germline V gene, CDR1 is SGHRS and CDR2 is YFSETQ. CDR3 length: 15 amino acids. DNA of the CDR3: TGCGCCAGCAGCACCGCCATAGACACGCAAGATACCCAGTACTTC. This gives the protein CASSTAIDTQDTQYF.

The gene calls are TRBV5-1 and TRBJ2-3, with 13 bases fitting TRBD2. The CDR3 extends over 17 amino acids. Per germline, CDR1 SGHRS and CDR2 YFSETQ. V shed 0 bases and J 2 bases; nucleotides not matched to a gene: 3. The CDR3 is CASSLELAGGPTDTQYF. The CDR3 coding sequence is TGCGCCAGCAGCTTGGAACTAGCGGGGGGGCCCACAGATACGCAGTATTTT.

The gene calls are TRBV28 and TRBJ1-3; D perhaps matches TRBD1 (6 bases). The CDR3 contains 15 residues. Germline values: CDR1 MDHEN, CDR2 SYDVKM. The V end lost 4 bases, the J end lost 6 bases, and 16 bases lay between the germline ends. For the CDR3, the DNA is TGTGCCAGCAGTTCTGCCGGGACACGTAAAAACACCATATATTTT. As protein: CASSSAGTRKNTIYF.

This chain uses TRBV11-3 with TRBJ1-1; 10 bases map to TRBD1. Germline values: CDR1 SGHNT, CDR2 YENEEA. J gave up 0 bases and V 5 bases, and 9 bases lay outside the gene matches. CDR3 length equals 17 residues. Here the CDR3 DNA reads TGTGCCAGCAGCGTCGGGACAGGGGAGCCTATGAACACTGAAGCTTTCTTT. Translated, it gives CASSVGTGEPMNTEAFF.

The chain carries TRBV19 and TRBJ1-4; no reliable D call. CDR1 is LNHDA and CDR2 is SQIVND in the germline V gene (reference sequence). The CDR3 spans 14 residues. Trimming shortened V by 5 bases and J by 8 bases, and 15 bases separated the two germline ends. The CDR3 bases are TGTGCCAGTAGTGAGAAAGGACGCTCGGAAAAACTGTTTTTT. The encoded protein is CASSEKGRSEKLFF.

V is TRBV11-2 and J is TRBJ2-1; 11 nucleotides agree with TRBD2. The V gene's germline CDR1 is SGHAT and CDR2 FQNNGV. J was trimmed by 5 bases and V by 5 bases; bases with no gene match: 5. This CDR3 comprises 15 residues. CDR3 residues: CASSLTSGRDNEQFF. The CDR3 coding sequence is TGTGCCAGCAGCCTAACTAGCGGGAGAGACAATGAGCAGTTCTTC.

The chain combines TRBV11-2 with TRBJ2-7, with D tentatively TRBD2 (5 bases). The germline V gene encodes CDR1 SGHAT and CDR2 FQNNGV. V was trimmed by 2 bases and J by 3 bases, leaving 14 bases between them. The CDR3 contains 15 residues. As DNA, the CDR3 is TGTGCCAGCAGCTTACACTCCGGGAACCACTACGAGCAGTACTTC. This gives the protein CASSLHSGNHYEQYF.

On this clone: Other nucleotide sequences in the sample specify the same CDR3. This chain uses TRBV6-6 with TRBJ1-5, with 9 bases matching TRBD1. The V and J ends lost 6 bases and 2 bases, in that order; junction bases with no gene match: 5. In germline, CDR1 is MNHNY, CDR2 SVGAGI (reference sequence). The CDR3 sequence is 15 residues long. As DNA, the CDR3 is TGTGCCAGCAGCCTACGACAGGGGGGCAATCAGCCCCAGCATTTT. This encodes CASSLRQGGNQPQHF.